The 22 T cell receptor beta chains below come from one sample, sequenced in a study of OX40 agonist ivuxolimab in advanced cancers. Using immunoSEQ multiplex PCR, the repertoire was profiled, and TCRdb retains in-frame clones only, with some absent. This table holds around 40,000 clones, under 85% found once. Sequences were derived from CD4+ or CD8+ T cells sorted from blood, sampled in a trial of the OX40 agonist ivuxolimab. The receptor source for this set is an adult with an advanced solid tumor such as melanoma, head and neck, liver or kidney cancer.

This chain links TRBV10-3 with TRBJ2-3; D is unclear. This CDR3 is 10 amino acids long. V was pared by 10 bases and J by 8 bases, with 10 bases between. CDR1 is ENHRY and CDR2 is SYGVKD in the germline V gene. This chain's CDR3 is CASWEGTQYF. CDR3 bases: TGTGCCAGCTGGGAAGGTACGCAGTATTTT.

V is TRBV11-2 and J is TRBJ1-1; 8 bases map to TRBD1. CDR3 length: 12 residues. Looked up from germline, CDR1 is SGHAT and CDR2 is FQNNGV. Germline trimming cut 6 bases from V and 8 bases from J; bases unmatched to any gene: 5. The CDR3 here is CASRTDREEAFF. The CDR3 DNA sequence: TGTGCCAGCAGAACGGACAGGGAGGAAGCTTTCTTT.

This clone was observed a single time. The CDR3: CASSSTGGSYEQYF. The CDR3 bases are TGCGCCAGCAGCTCGACAGGGGGTTCCTACGAGCAGTACTTC. The rearrangement uses TRBV5-1 and TRBJ2-7, with TRBD1 identical over 9 bases. Germline V lookup: CDR1 SGHRS, CDR2 YFSETQ. J was trimmed by 1 base and V by 3 bases; bases with no gene match: 2. The CDR3 runs to 14 residues.

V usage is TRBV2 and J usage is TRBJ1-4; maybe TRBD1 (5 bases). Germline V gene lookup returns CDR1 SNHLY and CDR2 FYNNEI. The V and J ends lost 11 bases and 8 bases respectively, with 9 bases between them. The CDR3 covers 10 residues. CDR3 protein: CASGGEKLFF. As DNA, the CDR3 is TGTGCCTCCGGGGGAGAAAAACTGTTTTTT.

CDR3 sequence reads: CASSLRSTGLDEQYF. The CDR3 bases are TGTGCCAGCAGCTTAAGGAGCACAGGACTGGACGAGCAGTACTTC. V is TRBV7-2 and J is TRBJ2-7; the D gene could be TRBD1 or TRBD2 (5 bases each). This CDR3 has 15 amino acids. V dropped 2 bases and J dropped 5 bases, with 16 bases sitting between them. Germline V lookup: CDR1 SGHTA, CDR2 FQGNSA. Supplemented by reference TRBV7-2 and TRBJ2-7, the full variable domain reads GAGVSQSPSNKVTEKGKDVELRCDPISGHTALYWYRQSLGQGLEFLIYFQGNSAPDKSGLPSDRFSAERTGGSVSTLTIQRTQQEDSAVYLCASSLRSTGLDEQYFGPGTRLTVT.

DNA for the CDR3: TGTGCCAGCAGTTCTAGCGGGGGGGCCTACAATGAGCAGTTCTTC. It codes for CASSSSGGAYNEQFF. The chain recombines TRBV6-5 with TRBJ2-1; 12 bases align to TRBD2. V dropped 4 bases and J dropped 2; count of bases not matched to a gene: 0. This CDR3 spans 15 amino acids. From germline, CDR1 is MNHEY and CDR2 SVGAGI.

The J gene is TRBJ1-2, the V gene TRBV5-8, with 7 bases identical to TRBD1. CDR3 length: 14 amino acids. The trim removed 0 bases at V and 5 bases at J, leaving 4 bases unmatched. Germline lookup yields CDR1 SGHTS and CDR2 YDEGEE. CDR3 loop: CASSLDRGLYGYTF. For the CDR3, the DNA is TGTGCCAGCAGCTTGGACAGGGGTTTGTATGGCTACACCTTC.

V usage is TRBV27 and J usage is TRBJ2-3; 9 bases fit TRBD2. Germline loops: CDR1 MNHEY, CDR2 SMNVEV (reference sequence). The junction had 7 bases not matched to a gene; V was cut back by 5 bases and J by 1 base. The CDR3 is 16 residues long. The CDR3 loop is CASSLRASGGTDTQYF. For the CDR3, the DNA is TGTGCCAGCAGTCTTCGGGCTAGCGGGGGCACAGATACGCAGTATTTT.

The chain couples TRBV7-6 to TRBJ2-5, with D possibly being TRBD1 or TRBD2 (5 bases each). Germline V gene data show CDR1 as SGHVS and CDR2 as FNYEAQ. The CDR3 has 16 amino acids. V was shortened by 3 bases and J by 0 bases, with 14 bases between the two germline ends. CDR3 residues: CASSFPGPAYQETQYF. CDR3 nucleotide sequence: TGTGCCAGCAGCTTTCCGGGGCCAGCGTACCAAGAGACCCAGTACTTC.

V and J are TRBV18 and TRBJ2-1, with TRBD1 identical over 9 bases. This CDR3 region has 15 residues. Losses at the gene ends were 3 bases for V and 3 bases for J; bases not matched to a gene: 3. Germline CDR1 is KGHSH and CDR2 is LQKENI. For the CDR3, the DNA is TGTGCCAGCTCACCGGGGACAGGGTACTACAATGAGCAGTTCTTC. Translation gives CASSPGTGYYNEQFF.

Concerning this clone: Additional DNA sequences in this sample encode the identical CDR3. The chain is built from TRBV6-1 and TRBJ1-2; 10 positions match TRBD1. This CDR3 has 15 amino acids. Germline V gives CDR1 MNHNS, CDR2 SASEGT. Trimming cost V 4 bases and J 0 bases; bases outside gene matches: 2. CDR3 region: CASSVGQGPNYGYTF. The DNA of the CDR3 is TGTGCCAGCAGTGTGGGACAGGGGCCTAACTATGGCTACACCTTC.

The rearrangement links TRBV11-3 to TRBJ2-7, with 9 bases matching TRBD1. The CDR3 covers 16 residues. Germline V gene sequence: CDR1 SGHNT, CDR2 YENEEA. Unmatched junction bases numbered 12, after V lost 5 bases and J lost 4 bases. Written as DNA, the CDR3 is TGTGCCAGCAGCCCTTCGGCGGGACAGGGAATTTACGAGCAGTACTTC. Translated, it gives CASSPSAGQGIYEQYF.

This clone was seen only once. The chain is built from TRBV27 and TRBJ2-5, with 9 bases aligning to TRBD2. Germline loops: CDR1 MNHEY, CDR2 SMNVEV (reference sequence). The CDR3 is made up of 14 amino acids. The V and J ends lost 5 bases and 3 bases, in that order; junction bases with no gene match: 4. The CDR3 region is CASSLLAGEETQYF. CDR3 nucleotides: TGTGCCAGCAGTCTATTAGCGGGAGAAGAGACCCAGTACTTC.

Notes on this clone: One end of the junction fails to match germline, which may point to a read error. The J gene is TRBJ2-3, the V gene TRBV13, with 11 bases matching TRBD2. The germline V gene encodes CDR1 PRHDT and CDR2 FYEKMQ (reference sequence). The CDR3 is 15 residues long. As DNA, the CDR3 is TGTGCCAGCAGGTTAGCGGGAGGGCCCACAGATACGCAGTATTTT. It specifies CASRLAGGPTDTQYF. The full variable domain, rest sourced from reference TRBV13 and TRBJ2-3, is AAGVIQSPRHLIKEKRETATLKCYPIPRHDTVYWYQQGPGQDPQFLISFYEKMQSDKGSIPDRFSAQQFSDYHSELNMSSLELGDSALYFCASRLAGGPTDTQYFGPGTRLTVL.

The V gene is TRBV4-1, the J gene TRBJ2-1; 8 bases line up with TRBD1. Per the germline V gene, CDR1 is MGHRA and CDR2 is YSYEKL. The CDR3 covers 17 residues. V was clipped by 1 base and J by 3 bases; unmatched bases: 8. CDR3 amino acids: CASSQGYRTGYYNEQFF. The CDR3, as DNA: TGCGCCAGCAGCCAAGGGTACAGGACAGGGTACTACAATGAGCAGTTCTTC.

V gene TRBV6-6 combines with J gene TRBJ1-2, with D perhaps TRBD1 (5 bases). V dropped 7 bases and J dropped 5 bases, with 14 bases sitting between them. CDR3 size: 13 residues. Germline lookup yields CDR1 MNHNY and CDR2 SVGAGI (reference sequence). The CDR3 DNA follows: TGTGCCAGCAAACCTGGGACGGCTTATGGCTACACCTTC. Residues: CASKPGTAYGYTF.

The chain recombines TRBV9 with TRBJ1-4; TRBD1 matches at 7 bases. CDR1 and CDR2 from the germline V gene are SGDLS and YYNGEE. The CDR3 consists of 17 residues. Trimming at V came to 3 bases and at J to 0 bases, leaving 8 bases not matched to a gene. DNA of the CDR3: TGTGCCAGCAGCGCCGGCCCCGGGACAGCAACTAATGAAAAACTGTTTTTT. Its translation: CASSAGPGTATNEKLFF.

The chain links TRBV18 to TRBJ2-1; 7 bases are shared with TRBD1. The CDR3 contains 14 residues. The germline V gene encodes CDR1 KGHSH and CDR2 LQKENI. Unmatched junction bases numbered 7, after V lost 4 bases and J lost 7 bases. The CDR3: CASSLVGGLNEQFF. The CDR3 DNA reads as TGTGCCAGCTCACTAGTAGGGGGCCTTAATGAGCAGTTCTTC.

The CDR3 region has the DNA TGCGCCAGCAGCCAAGGTCGGGACCCGAGCTCCTACGAGCAGTACTTC. Amino acids: CASSQGRDPSSYEQYF. The chain joins TRBV4-1 to TRBJ2-7; possibly TRBD1 or TRBD2 for D (5 bases each). Germline lookup yields CDR1 MGHRA and CDR2 YSYEKL. This CDR3 has 16 residues. V gave up 1 base and J gave up 0 bases, with 13 bases separating them.

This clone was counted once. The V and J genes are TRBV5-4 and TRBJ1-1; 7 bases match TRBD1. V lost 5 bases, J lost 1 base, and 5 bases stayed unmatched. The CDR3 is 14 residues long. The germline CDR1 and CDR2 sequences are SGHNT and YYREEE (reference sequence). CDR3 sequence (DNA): TGTGCCAGCAGGTACAGGGGTGGGAACACTGAAGCTTTCTTT. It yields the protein CASRYRGGNTEAFF.

CDR3 DNA sequence: TGTGCCAGCAGTCCCAATTGGGGCGACGAAAAACTGTTTTTT. This translates into CASSPNWGDEKLFF. The chain couples TRBV11-2 to TRBJ1-4; tentative D call: TRBD1 (5 bases). The CDR3 spans 14 residues. Trimming pared 6 bases from V and 8 bases from J, leaving 16 bases between. The germline CDR1 and CDR2 sequences are SGHAT and FQNNGV.

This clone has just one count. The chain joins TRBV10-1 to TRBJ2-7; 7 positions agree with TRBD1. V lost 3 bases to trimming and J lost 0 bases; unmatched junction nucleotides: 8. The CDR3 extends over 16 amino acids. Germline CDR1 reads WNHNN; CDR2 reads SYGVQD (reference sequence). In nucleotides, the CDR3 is TGCGCCAGCAGTGACCTGGACAGGTCCAGCTCCTACGAGCAGTACTTC. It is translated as CASSDLDRSSSYEQYF.